The next 23 T cell receptor beta chains were all read from a single sample in a study of shared clonotypes between healthy human individuals. Some clones are missing from TCRdb's copy, which holds only in-frame ones; the method was immunoSEQ multiplex PCR. The table shows 2 million to 2.5 million clones, with 95% occurring only once. The sequencing sample was made of naive CD4+ T cells sorted from blood. Indicated subset: CD45RA+ positively selected. These receptors originate from a man aged 18 to 35 in good health.

Worth noting for this clone: The same CDR3 can be traced to other DNA sequences in this sample. The chain is built from TRBV7-8 and TRBJ2-2; D gene unclear. The CDR3 has 12 residues. Germline V gives CDR1 SGHVS, CDR2 FQNEAQ. Trimming shortened V by 5 bases and J by 4 bases, and 5 bases separated the two germline ends. Written as DNA, the CDR3 is TGTGCCAGCAGCCCCGTCACCGGGGAGCTGTTTTTT. This codes for CASSPVTGELFF. The full variable domain, rest sourced from reference TRBV7-8 and TRBJ2-2, is GAGVSQSPRYKVAKRGQDVALRCDPISGHVSLFWYQQALGQGPEFLTYFQNEAQLDKSGLPSDRFFAERPEGSVSTLKIQRTQQEDSAVYLCASSPVTGELFFGEGSRLTVL.

This chain uses TRBV10-3 with TRBJ2-2, with 9 bases identical to TRBD2. CDR1 and CDR2 (germline): ENHRY, SYGVKD. This CDR3 is built from 14 residues. Trimming cost V 8 bases and J 7 bases; bases outside gene matches: 8. Written as DNA, the CDR3 is TGTGCCATCGCGGGACTAGCTGGTGTCGGGGAGCTGTTTTTT. It encodes CAIAGLAGVGELFF.

Details on this clone: In the same sample, other DNA sequences code for this CDR3. The chain is built from TRBV25-1 and TRBJ2-7; D remains unclear. Trimming pared 3 bases from V and 3 bases from J, leaving 3 bases between. This CDR3 has 11 residues. Looked up from germline, CDR1 is MGHDK and CDR2 is SYGVNS. CDR3 amino acids: CASSDLYEQYF. As DNA, the CDR3 is TGTGCCAGCAGTGATCTCTACGAGCAGTACTTC.

Only one count was recorded for this clone. This sequence joins TRBV29-1 and TRBJ2-2, with D possibly being TRBD1 (5 bases). In germline, CDR1 is SQVTM, CDR2 ANQGSEA. The CDR3 is made up of 13 amino acids. V was shortened by 4 bases and J by 5 bases, with 11 bases between the two germline ends. The CDR3 sequence: CSVVRARTGELFF. The CDR3 DNA is TGCAGCGTTGTCAGGGCACGGACCGGGGAGCTGTTTTTT.

With regard to this clone: The sample has other DNA sequences that encode this CDR3 too. This rearrangement joins TRBV27 to TRBJ2-7; 8 bases are shared with TRBD1. CDR1 and CDR2 from the germline V gene are MNHEY and SMNVEV (reference sequence). V lost 0 bases and J lost 0; bases outside the gene matches: 1. The CDR3 has 15 amino acids. CDR3: CASSLSGQGSYEQYF. The DNA of the CDR3 is TGTGCCAGCAGTTTATCCGGACAGGGCTCCTACGAGCAGTACTTC.

The genes are TRBV7-9 and TRBJ2-1; 7 bases map to TRBD2. V was clipped by 5 bases and J by 3 bases; unmatched bases: 7. The CDR3 length is 15 residues. Germline lookup yields CDR1 SEHNR and CDR2 FQNEAQ (reference sequence). CDR3 DNA: TGTGCCAGCAGCCCCGCGGGAGCGGACTACAATGAGCAGTTCTTC. Residues: CASSPAGADYNEQFF.

This clone was detected a few times. The V gene is TRBV30, the J gene TRBJ1-1; D gene uncertain. CDR1 and CDR2 (germline): GTSNPN, SVGIG (reference sequence). The CDR3 sequence is 14 residues long. Trimming stripped 3 bases from V and 3 bases from J, with 14 bases between. CDR3 nucleotide sequence: TGTGCCTGGAGAGGAGGATATCGTGACACTGAAGCTTTCTTT. It encodes CAWRGGYRDTEAFF. Using reference TRBV30 and TRBJ1-1 for the parts outside the CDR3, the full variable domain is SQTIHQWPATLVQPVGSPLSLECTVEGTSNPNLYWYRQAAGRGLQLLFYSVGIGQISSEVPQNLSASRPQDRQFILSSKKLLLSDSGFYLCAWRGGYRDTEAFFGQGTRLTVV.

This rearrangement joins TRBV7-8 to TRBJ1-6; no clear D. The CDR3 runs to 16 residues. CDR1 is SGHVS and CDR2 is FQNEAQ in the germline V gene. Trimming shortened V by 1 base and J by 10 bases, and 17 bases separated the two germline ends. CDR3 in DNA: TGTGCCAGCAGCTTAGTCGTTGACCCTAGTAGCTCACCCCTCCACTTT. Its translation is CASSLVVDPSSSPLHF.

The chain combines TRBV28 with TRBJ1-2; 9 nucleotides agree with TRBD1. This CDR3 has 14 amino acids. CDR1 is MDHEN and CDR2 is SYDVKM in the germline V gene. The V gene end was trimmed by 6 bases and the J gene end by 8 bases; junction bases not matched to a gene: 10. CDR3 amino acids: CASRSTGGAKGYTF. The CDR3 nucleotides read TGTGCCAGCAGAAGTACAGGGGGCGCAAAGGGCTACACCTTC.

The V and J genes are TRBV6-1 and TRBJ2-7; D gene unclear. CDR3 length: 15 amino acids. The germline gives CDR1 MNHNS, CDR2 SASEGT. V dropped 7 bases and J dropped 0 bases, with 16 bases sitting between them. The CDR3 nucleotides read TGTGCCAGCACCGGCCTTTTGGGAAGCTCCTACGAGCAGTACTTC. Translated: CASTGLLGSSYEQYF.

Worth noting for this clone: The sample has other DNA sequences that encode this CDR3 too. The CDR3 is CASSPPGNTEAFF. The CDR3, as DNA: TGTGCCAGCTCACCACCCGGAAACACTGAAGCTTTCTTT. The V gene is TRBV18, the J gene TRBJ1-1, with D unresolved. The germline gives CDR1 KGHSH, CDR2 LQKENI. V was clipped by 0 bases and J by 2 bases, with 4 bases between them. The CDR3 is 13 residues long.

Regarding this clone: The identical CDR3 is also encoded by other nucleotide sequences in the sample. V gene TRBV6-6 combines with J gene TRBJ1-2; D uncertain. There are 11 residues in the CDR3. V gave up 7 bases and J gave up 2 bases, with 5 bases separating them. From germline, CDR1 is MNHNY and CDR2 SVGAGI (reference sequence). The CDR3 sequence is CASTGNYGYTF. CDR3 sequence (DNA): TGTGCCAGCACGGGGAACTATGGCTACACCTTC.

This chain joins TRBV6-1 and TRBJ2-6, with D hard to call. CDR3 length: 15 amino acids. CDR1 is MNHNS and CDR2 is SASEGT in the germline V gene. V was cut by 3 bases and J by 2 bases, with 8 bases left in between. In nucleotides, the CDR3 is TGTGCCAGCAGTGATCTGGCAGCTGGGGCCAACGTCCTGACTTTC. Protein sequence: CASSDLAAGANVLTF.

The CDR3 coding sequence is TGTGCCAGCAGCGTAGTGGCTAGCGGGTCGATCCTTGGGGAGCTGTTTTTT. Its protein is CASSVVASGSILGELFF. The chain has TRBV9 and TRBJ2-2, with 8 bases matching TRBD2. V shed 0 bases, J shed 8 bases, and the junction held 12 bases outside the gene matches. The CDR3 has 17 residues. Germline V CDR1 and CDR2: SGDLS, YYNGEE.

The V call is TRBV2, the J call TRBJ2-2; D is perhaps TRBD1 (6 bases). Trimming left V 4 bases short and J 1 base short, with 13 bases between. Germline V gene data show CDR1 as SNHLY and CDR2 as FYNNEI. The CDR3 has 16 residues. CDR3 sequence reads: CASSGPPGQNTGELFF. CDR3 DNA sequence: TGTGCCAGCAGTGGACCTCCGGGACAGAACACCGGGGAGCTGTTTTTT.

V usage is TRBV5-6 and J usage is TRBJ1-2; no clear D. The CDR3 runs to 13 residues. The V gene's germline CDR1 is SGHDT and CDR2 YYEEEE. V lost 4 bases to trimming and J lost 4 bases, with 11 bases between them. The CDR3 loop reads CASSDGSSYGYTF. CDR3 coding DNA: TGTGCCAGCAGCGACGGGAGTTCCTATGGCTACACCTTC.

The genes are TRBV6-5 and TRBJ1-2, with unresolved D. V was pared by 0 bases and J by 0 bases, with 11 bases between. The CDR3 contains 16 residues. Germline CDR1 is MNHEY and CDR2 is SVGAGI. DNA for the CDR3: TGTGCCAGCAGTTACTCGAGAAGGGAAGCTAACTATGGCTACACCTTC. The encoded protein is CASSYSRREANYGYTF.

The rearrangement uses TRBV6-5 and TRBJ2-2; the match to TRBD2 covers 7 bases. V shed 4 bases and J 0 bases; nucleotides not matched to a gene: 5. Germline V gene lookup returns CDR1 MNHEY and CDR2 SVGAGI. The CDR3 loop spans 16 amino acids. The CDR3 spells CASSSASGTNTGELFF. CDR3 DNA sequence: TGTGCCAGCAGTTCTGCTAGCGGCACGAACACCGGGGAGCTGTTTTTT.

The rearrangement links TRBV5-1 to TRBJ2-1, with a possible D match to TRBD2 (6 bases). V was cut by 0 bases and J by 0 bases, with 10 bases left in between. This CDR3 comprises 16 residues. Germline assignment: CDR1 SGHRS and CDR2 YFSETQ. This CDR3 is CASSLGDWLSYNEQFF. The CDR3 DNA reads as TGCGCCAGCAGCTTGGGGGACTGGCTCTCCTACAATGAGCAGTTCTTC.

As for this clone: The sample has other DNA sequences that encode this CDR3 too. This chain links TRBV4-1 with TRBJ2-3, with D uncertain. This CDR3 spans 12 amino acids. Germline V gene sequence: CDR1 MGHRA, CDR2 YSYEKL. With 3 bases removed from V and 4 bases from J, the gap between germline ends came to 5 bases. In DNA form, the CDR3 reads TGCGCCAGCAGCCATGCGGCAGATACGCAGTATTTT. Protein: CASSHAADTQYF.

The rearrangement joins TRBV30 to TRBJ2-7, with a weak D call TRBD2 (6 bases). CDR3 length: 18 residues. Trimming took 2 bases from V and 3 from J, leaving 26 bases between them. Germline lookup yields CDR1 GTSNPN and CDR2 SVGIG (reference sequence). The CDR3 loop is CAWSTRERRVYWDYEQYF. CDR3 bases: TGTGCCTGGAGTACACGGGAGAGGAGGGTATACTGGGACTACGAGCAGTACTTC.

The V and J genes are TRBV7-9 and TRBJ2-1, with TRBD2 matching over 13 bases. The CDR3 extends over 16 amino acids. In germline, CDR1 is SEHNR, CDR2 FQNEAQ (reference sequence). V lost 5 bases and J lost 9; bases outside the gene matches: 10. The CDR3 protein is CASSRSLAGGGLEQFF. In DNA, the CDR3 is TGTGCCAGCAGCCGGTCACTAGCGGGAGGGGGCCTTGAGCAGTTCTTC.

The chain carries TRBV9 and TRBJ2-5; 8 bases line up with TRBD2. V trimming: 0 bases; J trimming: 2 bases; junction bases outside the gene matches: 3. The CDR3 covers 15 residues. Germline CDR1 is SGDLS and CDR2 is YYNGEE. The CDR3 sequence: CASSVAGGRQETQYF. In DNA, the CDR3 is TGTGCCAGCAGCGTAGCGGGAGGGCGACAAGAGACCCAGTACTTC.